The 26 T cell receptor beta chains below come from one sample, sequenced in a study of HIV-infected patients and healthy controls. Reverse transcription used approximately 500 ng RNA and constant-region primers for alpha and beta. Alpha and beta chain libraries were made separately by chain-specific third strand synthesis with multiplexing indices. TCRdb itself ran the 5' RACE reads through MiXCR, one entry per CDR3 protein. There are approximately 5,000 distinct CDR3 sequences in the sample; less than 6.5% occur only once, and approximately 35% lies in the top ten. Antiretroviral therapy had run roughly three months, about 14 weeks, before follow-up blood collection. All unsorted peripheral T cells were captured because whole blood was used without fractionation. Sequencing used blood, obtained during antiretroviral therapy. Source of these receptors: an adult with HIV infection.

This clonotype rates as medium-sized. The chain combines TRBV7-2 with TRBJ2-5, with 8 bases that match TRBD2. The V gene's germline CDR1 is SGHTA and CDR2 FQGNSA. The CDR3 is made up of 14 amino acids. V was clipped by 7 bases and J by 3 bases; unmatched bases: 7. The CDR3 nucleotides are TGTGCCAGCAACCTAAGCGGGGGCAAAGAGACCCAGTACTTC. It is translated as CASNLSGGKETQYF. The complete variable domain, with remaining parts taken from reference TRBV7-2 and TRBJ2-5, reads GAGVSQSPSNKVTEKGKDVELRCDPISGHTALYWYRQSLGQGLEFLIYFQGNSAPDKSGLPSDRFSAERTGGSVSTLTIQRTQQEDSAVYLCASNLSGGKETQYFGPGTRLLVL.

This clonotype occurred many times. This chain connects TRBV7-2 to TRBJ2-1; weak D call: TRBD1 (7 bases). This CDR3 contains 15 residues. The germline V gene encodes CDR1 SGHTA and CDR2 FQGNSA. V was clipped by 5 bases and J by 8 bases, with 19 bases between them. Here the CDR3 reads CASSLGQGRGDEQFF. CDR3 nucleotide sequence: TGTGCCAGCAGCCTAGGCCAGGGCAGGGGGGATGAGCAGTTCTTC.

By proportion, this clonotype is medium-sized (0.01 to 0.1%). The chain couples TRBV27 to TRBJ2-7; no clear D gene. Looked up from germline, CDR1 is MNHEY and CDR2 is SMNVEV (reference sequence). V was clipped by 6 bases and J by 0 bases, with 9 bases between them. The length of the CDR3 is 13 residues. DNA for the CDR3: TGTGCCAGCAGCCAACCATACTCCTACGAGCAGTACTTC. Amino acid sequence: CASSQPYSYEQYF.

This clonotype was picked up a small number of times. The rearrangement links TRBV18 to TRBJ2-1, with TRBD2 matching 10 bases. This CDR3 has 16 residues. Trimming cost V 4 bases and J 3 bases; bases outside gene matches: 6. The germline V gene has CDR1 KGHSH and CDR2 LQKENI. The CDR3 DNA follows: TGTGCCAGCTCACTTTCTAGCGGGGGCCACTACAATGAGCAGTTCTTC. Its translation is CASSLSSGGHYNEQFF.

This clonotype is labeled medium-sized. The chain is built from TRBV29-1 and TRBJ1-6; 9 bases line up with TRBD1. J was trimmed by 8 bases and V by 4 bases; bases with no gene match: 3. The germline V gene encodes CDR1 SQVTM and CDR2 ANQGSEA. This CDR3 contains 13 residues. In DNA form, the CDR3 reads TGCAGCGTTGGGGACAGGGAGGATTCACCCCTCCACTTT. This gives the protein CSVGDREDSPLHF. The full variable domain, rest sourced from reference TRBV29-1 and TRBJ1-6, is SAVISQKPSRDICQRGTSLTIQCQVDSQVTMMFWYRQQPGQSLTLIATANQGSEATYESGFVIDKFPISRPNLTFSTLTVSNMSPEDSSIYLCSVGDREDSPLHFGNGTRLTVT.

This clonotype was counted many times. CDR3 in amino acids: CASSSDYSSYNEQFF. CDR3 nucleotide sequence: TGTGCCAGCAGCTCTGACTACAGCTCCTACAATGAGCAGTTCTTC. The chain employs TRBV5-5 and TRBJ2-1; a possible D gene is TRBD2 (5 bases). The CDR3 is 15 residues long. The germline CDR1 and CDR2 sequences are SGHKS and YYEKEE (reference sequence). The ends were cut back, 3 bases at V and 0 bases at J, with 10 bases in the middle.

This clonotype was recorded a few times. The V gene is TRBV27, the J gene TRBJ2-4, with D maybe TRBD1 (6 bases). The CDR3 contains 15 residues. Germline-derived CDR1 and CDR2 are MNHEY and SMNVEV (reference sequence). The V gene lost 5 bases and the J gene lost 12 bases, with 23 bases spanning the gap. The CDR3 bases are TGTGCCAGCAGTCGACAGGAACGCCCTAATTCGGCTCAGTACTTC. Encoded protein: CASSRQERPNSAQYF.

The J gene is TRBJ1-1, the V gene TRBV7-3; possibly TRBD1 for D (5 bases). Germline CDR1 is SGHTA and CDR2 is FQGTGA. The germline V and J ends were trimmed by 5 bases and 4 bases, with 17 bases remaining between them. There are 15 residues in the CDR3. CDR3 in DNA: TGTGCCAGCAGCCCCCACAGTGGGGCTGGCACTGAAGCTTTCTTT. Its translation is CASSPHSGAGTEAFF.

The chain has TRBV9 and TRBJ1-6; D unclear. V was clipped by 2 bases and J by 8 bases, with 14 bases between them. Per germline, CDR1 SGDLS and CDR2 YYNGEE. The CDR3 extends over 15 amino acids. The chain's CDR3 is CASSVRGIGDSPLHF. The DNA for the CDR3 is TGTGCCAGCAGCGTGCGCGGGATCGGGGATTCACCCCTCCACTTT. Based on the CDR3 plus reference TRBV9 and TRBJ1-6, the full variable domain is DSGVTQTPKHLITATGQRVTLRCSPRSGDLSVYWYQQSLDQGLQFLIQYYNGEERAKGNILERFSAQQFPDLHSELNLSSLELGDSALYFCASSVRGIGDSPLHFGNGTRLTVT.

By sample share, this clonotype is medium-sized. The chain employs TRBV29-1 and TRBJ1-1; 8 bases align to TRBD1. The CDR3 is made up of 13 amino acids. V was clipped by 7 bases and J by 11 bases; unmatched bases: 15. Germline V gene sequence: CDR1 SQVTM, CDR2 ANQGSEA. CDR3 in DNA: TGCAGCGCGTGGACCCCTCTGACAGGGGCGGCTTTCTTT. This gives the protein CSAWTPLTGAAFF.

This clonotype was found many times. The genes are TRBV7-9 and TRBJ1-1; 9 positions agree with TRBD1. The ends lost 10 bases at V and 11 bases at J; junction bases unmatched: 8. Germline V gene sequence: CDR1 SEHNR, CDR2 FQNEAQ (reference sequence). This CDR3 contains 11 residues. The CDR3 here is CATSGGTGAFF. DNA for the CDR3: TGTGCCACCTCAGGAGGGACAGGGGCTTTCTTT.

This clonotype showed up just a few times. The chain carries TRBV30 and TRBJ2-3; D tentatively fits TRBD1 or TRBD2 (5 bases each). V was cut by 0 bases and J by 0 bases, with 10 bases left in between. Germline loops: CDR1 GTSNPN, CDR2 SVGIG (reference sequence). CDR3 length equals 15 residues. The CDR3 protein is CAWSVLGGSTDTQYF. CDR3 nucleotides: TGTGCCTGGAGTGTACTTGGGGGAAGCACAGATACGCAGTATTTT.

By sample share, this clonotype is medium-sized. The V call is TRBV5-5, the J call TRBJ1-6; D might be TRBD1 (5 bases). The CDR3 is 14 residues long. The germline CDR1 and CDR2 sequences are SGHKS and YYEKEE (reference sequence). Trimming removed 1 base from V and 10 bases from J, with 12 bases in between. CDR3 loop: CASSLSMGGSPLHF. DNA of the CDR3: TGTGCCAGCAGCTTGTCTATGGGGGGATCACCCCTCCACTTT.

This clonotype was observed at least ten times. This rearrangement joins TRBV11-3 to TRBJ2-3, with 13 bases matching TRBD2. This CDR3 region has 18 residues. Trimming removed 2 bases from V and 3 bases from J; junction bases left unmatched: 8. Germline-derived CDR1 and CDR2 are SGHNT and YENEEA. CDR3 in DNA: TGTGCCAGCAGCTTATCCTATGGGGGACTAGCGGGAACAGATACGCAGTATTTT. Translated: CASSLSYGGLAGTDTQYF.

This clonotype is categorized as medium-sized. The J gene is TRBJ2-2, the V gene TRBV12-3 or TRBV12-4; 8 bases match TRBD2. Germline trimming cut 6 bases from V and 1 base from J; bases unmatched to any gene: 4. There are 15 residues in the CDR3. In DNA, the CDR3 is TGTGCCAGCAGAGGCCTAGCGGGGAACACCGGGGAGCTGTTTTTT. Protein: CASRGLAGNTGELFF.

In this sample, this clonotype turned up a few times. The chain has TRBV12-3 or TRBV12-4 and TRBJ1-1; D unresolved. V lost 7 bases and J lost 7, with 22 bases in between. This CDR3 is built from 15 residues. For the CDR3, the DNA is TGTGCCAGCATCCCTTCTGGACGCCAAAATCATGAAGCTTTCTTT. Protein sequence: CASIPSGRQNHEAFF.

By proportion, this clonotype is medium-sized (0.01 to 0.1%). One end of the junction varies from germline; a read error may be responsible. The V and J genes are TRBV5-1 and TRBJ2-5; possible D gene TRBD1, 6 bases. This CDR3 region has 14 residues. Germline CDR1 reads SGHRS; CDR2 reads YFSETQ. CDR3: CASRLDRGQETQYF. The CDR3 DNA sequence: TGCGCCAGCAGATTGGACAGAGGACAAGAGACCCAGTACTTC.

V gene TRBV10-3 combines with J gene TRBJ1-1, with TRBD1 as a possible D gene (5 bases). V lost 10 bases and J 8 bases, leaving 17 bases between the germline ends. This CDR3 is 12 amino acids long. CDR1 ENHRY and CDR2 SYGVKD come from the germline V gene. CDR3 residues: CATNPGKPEAFF. The CDR3 region has the DNA TGTGCCACCAATCCAGGGAAGCCCGAAGCTTTCTTT.

By share, this clonotype counts as medium-sized. The rearrangement joins TRBV19 to TRBJ2-3; 7 bases map to TRBD1. The germline CDR1 and CDR2 sequences are LNHDA and SQIVND (reference sequence). The V segment lost 6 bases and the J segment 10 bases; nucleotides outside the gene matches: 13. CDR3 length equals 14 residues. The DNA of the CDR3 is TGTGCCAGTAGAAGGGGGCAGGACGTCGGGTCGCAGTATTTT. Protein: CASRRGQDVGSQYF.

This clonotype is categorized as medium-sized. The CDR3 reads CASSYSAGLGSPLHF. CDR3 sequence (DNA): TGTGCCAGCAGTTACTCGGCAGGGTTGGGTTCACCCCTCCACTTT. The chain carries TRBV6-5 and TRBJ1-6, with D perhaps matching TRBD1 (5 bases). Germline CDR1 and CDR2: MNHEY and SVGAGI. V was shortened by 0 bases and J by 9 bases, with 12 bases between the two germline ends. CDR3 length equals 15 residues.

Comment on this clonotype: This may come from a read error, since a much larger clone is one base off. No conserved phenylalanine or tryptophan ends this CDR3, so it is likely a read error. The V and J genes are TRBV11-1 and TRBJ2-1; possible D gene TRBD2, 5 bases. The germline V gene has CDR1 SGHAT and CDR2 FQDESV (reference sequence). CDR3 length: 13 residues. Trimming removed 5 bases from V and 10 bases from J, with 15 bases in between. The CDR3 here is CASSIQRVWEQFS. CDR3 DNA: TGTGCCAGCAGCATCCAGAGGGTTTGGGAGCAGTTCTCC.

The chain uses TRBV3-1 and TRBJ2-7; no clear D gene. Looked up from germline, CDR1 is LGHDT and CDR2 is YNNKEL (reference sequence). The CDR3 is 12 amino acids. The V and J ends lost 3 bases and 5 bases respectively, with 8 bases between them. CDR3 in DNA: TGTGCCAGCAGCCATCAACATGACGAGCAGTACTTC. Its protein is CASSHQHDEQYF.

In its sample, this clonotype was seen many times. The J gene is TRBJ2-1, the V gene TRBV12-3 or TRBV12-4; no clear D. The CDR3 spans 12 residues. The V end was cut by 5 bases, the J end by 10 bases, with 12 bases between. The CDR3 reads CASSIRRREQFF. The CDR3 bases are TGTGCCAGCAGTATCAGAAGGCGCGAGCAGTTCTTC.

This clonotype is labeled medium-sized. This chain connects TRBV28 to TRBJ2-1; no firm D call. CDR3 length: 14 residues. CDR1 is MDHEN and CDR2 is SYDVKM in the germline V gene. V was clipped by 5 bases and J by 8 bases, with 16 bases between them. CDR3 DNA: TGTGCCAGCAGTCCCCGGGCCCTTGCCCATGAGCAGTTCTTC. Translated: CASSPRALAHEQFF.

Relative to its sample, this clonotype is medium-sized. CDR3 region: CASRPGTGAYEQYF. The CDR3 DNA reads as TGTGCCAGCAGACCCGGGACAGGAGCCTACGAGCAGTACTTC. The rearrangement links TRBV28 to TRBJ2-7, with TRBD1 matching 8 bases. This CDR3 contains 14 residues. CDR1 is MDHEN, CDR2 SYDVKM, per germline. J gave up 2 bases and V 6 bases, and 6 bases lay outside the gene matches. Filled out from reference TRBV28 and TRBJ2-7, the complete variable domain reads DVKVTQSSRYLVKRTGEKVFLECVQDMDHENMFWYRQDPGLGLRLIYFSYDVKMKEKGDIPEGYSVSREKKERFSLILESASTNQTSMYLCASRPGTGAYEQYFGPGTRLTVT.

This clonotype came up a few times. The chain uses TRBV7-3 and TRBJ2-3; D gene ambiguous. Trimming pared 2 bases from V and 4 bases from J, leaving 16 bases between. This CDR3 region has 16 residues. CDR1 is SGHTA, CDR2 FQGTGA, per germline. The CDR3 coding sequence is TGTGCCAGCAGCTTACTTCTACCCCCCGGCGCAGATACGCAGTATTTT. It is translated as CASSLLLPPGADTQYF.